What follows are 2 T cell receptor beta chains derived from one specimen sequenced in a study of low-dose radiotherapy and immunotherapy resistance in tumors (dated by TCRdb to between 2020 and 2023). Sample time point, as interpreted from the label and publication: after trial treatment. The treatment or condition label, read with the paper, signifies: LDRT plus nivolumab, ipilimumab, low-dose cyclophosphamide and aspirin (RACIN trial). The instrument given in TCRdb is Illumina HiSeq 2500. First-strand cDNA was synthesized using Superscript III and a set of TRAV- and TRBV-specific primers, so that both TCRalpha and TCRbeta chains were covered. A roughly 19-cycle PCR with Phusion amplified the TCRs, pairing a constant-region primer with the adapter that was attached to the V primers. The public reads were quality trimmed at Q25 with fastp and then assembled into clones with MiXCR by TCRdb, keeping productive beta chains. Rows with a matching CDR3 protein are joined into one entry that keeps the most common DNA and genes. In this sample the table shows roughly 100,000 distinct CDR3 sequences, approximately 22% of which occur a single time. The ten largest clones represent more than 10% of the sample.

The source was PBMCs, collected after low-dose radiotherapy plus immunotherapy. Receptors originate from a female donor with ovarian cancer.

As regards this clonotype: A far larger clone is one base from this, pointing to a likely read error. V and J are TRBV6-2 or TRBV6-3 and TRBJ2-1; perhaps TRBD1 as D (6 bases). The V end was cut by 6 bases, the J end by 13 bases, with 22 bases between. This CDR3 region has 14 residues. Germline V gene lookup returns CDR1 MNHEY and CDR2 SVGEGT. The CDR3 nucleotides are TGTGCCAGCAGAACCACAGGGACCCAAGAGACCCAGTTCTTC. The encoded protein is CASRTTGTQETQFF.

This clonotype was seen ten or more times. The chain is built from TRBV5-4 and TRBJ2-3; D possibly corresponds to TRBD1 (6 bases). Germline V CDR1 and CDR2: SGHNT, YYREEE (reference sequence). V shed 2 bases and J shed 4 bases, with 17 bases lying between them. This CDR3 spans 16 amino acids. The CDR3 sequence: CASSLPHGQPADTQYF. The CDR3 nucleotides are TGTGCCAGCAGCTTACCACACGGACAGCCGGCAGATACGCAGTATTTT.